Below are 24 T cell receptor beta chains sequenced from a single sample in a study of blood T cell repertoires in COVID-19. The assay was immunoSEQ multiplex PCR, and TCRdb's table has in-frame clones only and misses some. The sample consists of about 200,000 clones, roughly nine tenths of them appearing once. Input material: peripheral blood. All receptors derive from a woman aged 65 to 85 with acute or convalescent COVID-19.

The table lists this clone with a few counts. The rearrangement links TRBV18 to TRBJ1-4; D not resolved. Germline V gene lookup returns CDR1 KGHSH and CDR2 LQKENI. With 5 bases removed from V and 0 bases from J, the gap between germline ends came to 7 bases. There are 14 residues in the CDR3. As DNA, the CDR3 is TGTGCCAGCTCAGAGGGTGCAACTAATGAAAAACTGTTTTTT. Its translation is CASSEGATNEKLFF.

The V and J genes are TRBV3-1 (or the pseudogene TRBV3-2) and TRBJ1-3; possibly TRBD1 for D (5 bases). Germline CDR1 and CDR2: LGHDT and YNNKEL (reference sequence). The CDR3 extends over 14 amino acids. Trimming took off 4 bases at V and 0 bases at J, with 7 bases between the two ends. The CDR3 loop reads CASSPDSSGNTIYF. CDR3 nucleotides: TGTGCCAGCAGCCCAGACAGCTCTGGAAACACCATATATTTT.

This chain links TRBV5-1 with TRBJ2-1; 11 bases align to TRBD2. Per the germline V gene, CDR1 is SGHRS and CDR2 is YFSETQ. CDR3 length: 16 residues. The V segment lost 4 bases and the J segment 5 bases; nucleotides outside the gene matches: 8. This CDR3 is CASSPGGLAANNEQFF. For the CDR3, the DNA is TGCGCCAGCAGCCCTGGGGGACTAGCGGCGAACAATGAGCAGTTCTTC.

The chain combines TRBV25-1 with TRBJ2-6; D gene uncertain. The CDR3 extends over 17 amino acids. Germline lookup yields CDR1 MGHDK and CDR2 SYGVNS. V lost 6 bases, J lost 0 bases, and 15 bases lay in between. The CDR3 here is CASSVRTGGSGANVLTF. CDR3 in DNA: TGTGCCAGCAGCGTCCGAACTGGCGGCTCTGGGGCCAACGTCCTGACTTTC.

The chain employs TRBV6-5 and TRBJ1-6; D is perhaps TRBD1 (5 bases). Germline CDR1 is MNHEY and CDR2 is SVGAGI. This CDR3 contains 14 residues. V gave up 6 bases and J gave up 6 bases, with 12 bases separating them. CDR3: CASRDTIPNSPLHF. The CDR3 nucleotides read TGTGCCAGCAGGGACACAATACCTAATTCACCCCTCCACTTT.

This clone was counted between two and nine times. This chain connects TRBV7-9 to TRBJ1-2, with a possible D match to TRBD1 (5 bases). The CDR3 length is 12 residues. V gave up 8 bases and J gave up 5 bases, with 12 bases separating them. CDR1 is SEHNR and CDR2 is FQNEAQ in the germline V gene (reference sequence). The CDR3 nucleotides read TGTGCCAGCCGGGGGTGGCAGTATGGCTACACCTTC. Amino acid sequence: CASRGWQYGYTF.

The rearrangement joins TRBV6-2 or TRBV6-3 to TRBJ2-1; weak D call: TRBD2 (6 bases). Deletions cut 7 bases from V and 3 bases from J, with 13 bases between. The CDR3 extends over 14 amino acids. Germline V CDR1 and CDR2: MNHEY, SVGEGT. This CDR3 reads CASTPAGLYNEQFF. In DNA form, the CDR3 reads TGTGCCAGCACCCCAGCGGGTCTCTACAATGAGCAGTTCTTC.

The J gene is TRBJ1-3, the V gene TRBV19; 9 bases fit TRBD1. CDR3 length: 15 amino acids. V was clipped by 6 bases and J by 2 bases; unmatched bases: 5. CDR1 is LNHDA, CDR2 SQIVND, per germline (reference sequence). CDR3 sequence: CASSGDRVAGNTIYF. The CDR3 DNA is TGTGCCAGTAGCGGGGACAGGGTGGCTGGAAACACCATATATTTT.

The chain joins TRBV3-1 (or the pseudogene TRBV3-2) to TRBJ1-1; D is perhaps TRBD1 (6 bases). Trimming cost V 7 bases and J 1 base, with 16 bases left between them. This CDR3 spans 15 amino acids. CDR1 and CDR2 (germline): LGHDT, YNNKEL (reference sequence). CDR3: CASNRMGGPNTEAFF. The CDR3 DNA sequence: TGTGCCAGCAACCGGATGGGGGGGCCGAACACTGAAGCTTTCTTT.

This rearrangement joins TRBV7-8 to TRBJ1-1; tentative D call: TRBD1 (5 bases). Trimming left V 5 bases short and J 2 bases short, with 12 bases between. The CDR3 is made up of 14 amino acids. Germline values: CDR1 SGHVS, CDR2 FQNEAQ. CDR3: CASSPTELNTEAFF. The CDR3 DNA reads as TGTGCCAGCAGCCCGACAGAGCTTAACACTGAAGCTTTCTTT.

This chain uses TRBV2 with TRBJ1-2; D perhaps matches TRBD1 (5 bases). Germline CDR1 and CDR2: SNHLY and FYNNEI. There are 12 residues in the CDR3. The V and J ends lost 6 bases and 8 bases respectively, with 13 bases between them. In DNA form, the CDR3 reads TGTGCCAGCAGGGTCAGGGACTCCGGCTACACCTTC. It translates to CASRVRDSGYTF.

The chain joins TRBV5-1 to TRBJ1-6; TRBD1 might be the D (6 bases). Germline CDR1 reads SGHRS; CDR2 reads YFSETQ. V gave up 2 bases and J gave up 9 bases, with 12 bases separating them. The CDR3 runs 14 residues. In DNA, the CDR3 is TGCGCCAGCAGCTTCGGGCAGGGGATTTCACCCCTCCACTTT. Its translation is CASSFGQGISPLHF.

This rearrangement joins TRBV7-2 to TRBJ2-5; TRBD2 matches at 13 bases. V shed 1 base and J 6 bases; nucleotides not matched to a gene: 2. This CDR3 is 15 amino acids long. CDR1 SGHTA and CDR2 FQGNSA come from the germline V gene. In nucleotides, the CDR3 is TGTGCCAGCAGCTTAGGGACTAGCGGGAGTAAGACCCAGTACTTC. This codes for CASSLGTSGSKTQYF.

CDR3 sequence reads: CASSRNGQARGGELFF. CDR3 DNA sequence: TGCGCCAGCAGTCGAAACGGACAGGCAAGAGGCGGGGAGCTGTTTTTT. J is TRBJ2-2 and V is TRBV10-2, with TRBD1 matching over 7 bases. The junction had 13 bases not matched to a gene; V was cut back by 5 bases and J by 7 bases. Germline lookup yields CDR1 WSHSY and CDR2 SAAADI. The CDR3 extends over 16 amino acids.

The table lists this clone with many counts. V is TRBV2 and J is TRBJ1-4, with 9 bases that match TRBD1. The CDR3 runs to 13 residues. Germline values: CDR1 SNHLY, CDR2 FYNNEI. With 11 bases clipped from V and 6 bases from J, the junction kept 7 bases outside the gene matches. The CDR3 loop reads CASVGQGDEKLFF. Here the CDR3 DNA reads TGTGCCTCGGTGGGACAGGGAGATGAAAAACTGTTTTTT.

The chain combines TRBV5-1 with TRBJ1-1; 9 nucleotides match TRBD1. Germline CDR1 reads SGHRS; CDR2 reads YFSETQ. The CDR3 contains 15 residues. The V segment lost 3 bases and the J segment 1 base; nucleotides outside the gene matches: 4. CDR3 DNA sequence: TGCGCCAGCAGCTCGCCGGGACAGGGGAACACTGAAGCTTTCTTT. Translation gives CASSSPGQGNTEAFF.

The J gene is TRBJ2-7, the V gene TRBV5-1; no firm D call. Trimming removed 0 bases from V and 5 bases from J, with 6 bases in between. This CDR3 region has 12 residues. CDR1 is SGHRS and CDR2 is YFSETQ in the germline V gene. The CDR3 nucleotides are TGCGCCAGCAGCTTGGAGAGGCACGAGCAGTACTTC. Protein: CASSLERHEQYF.

This chain links TRBV28 with TRBJ2-6, with D unclear. The CDR3 runs to 16 residues. V was pared by 7 bases and J by 3 bases, with 16 bases between. Germline V gene sequence: CDR1 MDHEN, CDR2 SYDVKM. The CDR3 coding sequence is TGTGCCAGCACCCGAAGATGGTTCGGTGGGGCCAACGTCCTGACTTTC. Amino acid sequence: CASTRRWFGGANVLTF.

This chain uses TRBV25-1 with TRBJ2-3, with TRBD1 identical over 9 bases. This CDR3 is built from 16 residues. CDR1 and CDR2 from the germline V gene are MGHDK and SYGVNS. J was trimmed by 3 bases and V by 5 bases; bases with no gene match: 9. CDR3 region: CASSPSRGQGTDTQYF. CDR3 DNA: TGTGCCAGCAGTCCTTCTCGGGGACAGGGAACAGATACGCAGTATTTT. The full variable domain, with the rest looked up from reference TRBV25-1 and TRBJ2-3, is EADIYQTPRYLVIGTGKKITLECSQTMGHDKMYWYQQDPGMELHLIHYSYGVNSTEKGDLSSESTVSRIRTEHFPLTLESARPSHTSQYLCASSPSRGQGTDTQYFGPGTRLTVL.

The rearrangement uses TRBV3-1 (or the pseudogene TRBV3-2) and TRBJ1-1, with D unresolved. Germline V gene data show CDR1 as LGHDT and CDR2 as YNNKEL (reference sequence). Between the trimmed V and J ends, which lost 1 base and 4 bases, there was a span of 13 bases. This CDR3 region has 15 residues. The CDR3 DNA is TGTGCCAGCAGCCAAGGGGGAGGGTTCGGCACTGAAGCTTTCTTT. The encoded protein is CASSQGGGFGTEAFF.

This clone was counted a single time. This chain uses TRBV14 with TRBJ1-1; D may be TRBD1 (6 bases). Germline CDR1 is SGHDN and CDR2 is FVKESK. The germline V and J ends were trimmed by 4 bases and 5 bases, with 11 bases remaining between them. This CDR3 has 13 amino acids. The CDR3 protein is CASSPRQATEAFF. The DNA for the CDR3 is TGTGCCAGCAGCCCCCGACAGGCGACTGAAGCTTTCTTT.

This sequence joins TRBV2 and TRBJ1-5; 7 nucleotides match TRBD1. This CDR3 contains 13 residues. Unmatched junction bases numbered 4, after V lost 5 bases and J lost 6 bases. Per germline, CDR1 SNHLY and CDR2 FYNNEI. The CDR3 DNA sequence: TGTGCCAGCAGTAACAGGGGAAGTCAGCCCCAGCATTTT. Its protein is CASSNRGSQPQHF.

The table lists this clone with a few counts. The V and J genes are TRBV28 and TRBJ1-2; D is possibly TRBD1 (5 bases). The CDR3 totals 12 residues. The V gene's germline CDR1 is MDHEN and CDR2 SYDVKM. V shed 4 bases and J shed 4 bases, with 7 bases lying between them. CDR3 amino acids: CASSSGSYGYTF. In nucleotides, the CDR3 is TGTGCCAGCAGTTCAGGGTCCTATGGCTACACCTTC.

V usage is TRBV5-1 and J usage is TRBJ2-5, with 8 bases that match TRBD2. CDR1 and CDR2 (germline): SGHRS, YFSETQ. J was trimmed by 2 bases and V by 0 bases; bases with no gene match: 3. The CDR3 spans 15 residues. For the CDR3, the DNA is TGCGCCAGCAGCTTGGGACTAGCGCGACAAGAGACCCAGTACTTC. It codes for CASSLGLARQETQYF. Using reference TRBV5-1 and TRBJ2-5 for the parts outside the CDR3, the full variable domain is KAGVTQTPRYLIKTRGQQVTLSCSPISGHRSVSWYQQTPGQGLQFLFEYFSETQRNKGNFPGRFSGRQFSNSRSEMNVSTLELGDSALYLCASSLGLARQETQYFGPGTRLLVL.